Ten or more counts support the clone carrying this T cell receptor (beta chain). The sample is drawn from a study of neurological immune-mediated disorders. The V gene's germline CDR1 is DFQATT and CDR2 SNEGSKA (reference sequence). The CDR3 loop spans 16 amino acids. V lost 3 bases to trimming and J lost 0 bases, with 14 bases between them. TCRdb re-called the 5' RACE reads through MiXCR, storing one row per CDR3 protein. Among tens of thousands of distinct CDR3 sequences listed, 3% to 3.5% were seen once. The TCR sequence derives from a man aged 40-50 years with multiple sclerosis. The rearrangement uses TRBV20-1 and TRBJ1-4; D may be TRBD1 (5 bases). Sequenced: PBMCs. CDR3 bases: TGCAGTGCTAGTAAGGGGTACACTGCAACTAATGAAAAACTGTTTTTT. It specifies CSASKGYTATNEKLFF.